This TCR beta chain came from a study of T-cell reconstitution after alpha-beta-depleted transplantation in children. Whole-study results and caveats: By one year post-transplant, T-cell counts and diversity largely arose from T cells that were newly produced. Reportedly, alpha-beta T cells present about two months post-transplant originated from several hundred expanded clones of graft origin. Diversity of TCRbeta at day 60 was high in some patients, arising from surviving recipient T cells and thymic progenitors.

Germline V gene sequence: CDR1 SQVTM, CDR2 ANQGSEA. This CDR3 has 18 amino acids. Trimming took 1 base from V and 0 from J; bases not matched to a gene: 7. Researchers prepared the TCRbeta library using unique molecular identifiers, the study reports. From the PCR reads, TCRdb called clonotypes with MiXCR, one entry per CDR3 protein. The sample holds about 29,000 distinct CDR3 sequences; 6.3% are singletons and the top ten take 5.5% to 7%. This clonotype is categorized as medium-sized. What it recognizes is unknown. Specimen: PBMCs, mostly from graft donor cells, collected 180 days after TCRalphabeta/CD19-depleted stem cell transplant. The TCR was taken from a male patient younger than 18 who had a stem cell transplant for acute myeloid leukemia, so the T cells may come from the graft donor. The V call is TRBV29-1, the J call TRBJ2-1; 12 nucleotides line up with TRBD2. The CDR3 is CSVEGTSGRTVSYNEQFF. Written as DNA, the CDR3 is TGCAGCGTTGAAGGTACTAGCGGGAGGACGGTCTCCTACAATGAGCAGTTCTTC.